This entry lists 27 T cell receptor beta chains sequenced from one sample in a study of cytomegalovirus exposure and HLA in healthy donors. 60 Vbeta and 13 Jbeta primers were used in PCR. TCRdb's copy holds only in-frame clones and misses some; the assay was immunoSEQ multiplex PCR. The repertoire holds some 99,000 clones, with approximately 79% as singletons. The sequencing sample was made of PBMCs. These TCRs come from a male donor in good health and CMV-seronegative.

This sequence joins TRBV5-1 and TRBJ2-7, with D possibly TRBD1 on 5 matching bases. The V gene's germline CDR1 is SGHRS and CDR2 YFSETQ. The V and J ends lost 2 bases and 6 bases respectively, with 18 bases between them. This CDR3 spans 15 amino acids. The chain's CDR3 is CASSFASHQGAEQYF. The CDR3 nucleotides are TGCGCCAGCAGCTTCGCCTCCCACCAGGGTGCCGAGCAGTACTTC.

This clone was counted a few times. The chain combines TRBV6-5 with TRBJ2-7, with 10 bases matching TRBD1. Trimming took 8 bases from V and 2 from J; bases not matched to a gene: 9. Germline-derived CDR1 and CDR2 are MNHEY and SVGAGI. The CDR3 is made up of 15 amino acids. The CDR3 spells CASGLRDRGTYEQYF. CDR3 bases: TGTGCCAGCGGACTCCGGGACAGGGGAACCTACGAGCAGTACTTC.

This rearrangement joins TRBV10-3 to TRBJ1-5; perhaps TRBD1 as D (6 bases). Per germline, CDR1 ENHRY and CDR2 SYGVKD. The germline V and J ends were trimmed by 1 base and 4 bases, with 8 bases remaining between them. This CDR3 comprises 14 residues. The CDR3 region has the DNA TGTGCCATCAGTGAGTGGACAGTTAATCAGCCCCAGCATTTT. It codes for CAISEWTVNQPQHF.

The chain joins TRBV7-6 to TRBJ2-1, with D unresolved. Trimming removed 2 bases at V and 1 base at J, with 3 bases between. Germline lookup yields CDR1 SGHVS and CDR2 FNYEAQ. The CDR3 runs to 13 residues. The CDR3 protein is CASSLTSYNEQFF. For the CDR3, the DNA is TGTGCCAGCAGCTTAACTTCCTACAATGAGCAGTTCTTC.

The chain has TRBV5-5 and TRBJ2-1; TRBD2 matches 11 bases. This CDR3 is 13 amino acids long. CDR1 and CDR2 (germline): SGHKS, YYEKEE (reference sequence). J gave up 9 bases and V 1 base, and 0 bases lay outside the gene matches. CDR3 sequence (DNA): TGTGCCAGCAGCTTGACTAGCGGGGGTGAGCAGTTCTTC. Amino acid sequence: CASSLTSGGEQFF.

This chain links TRBV4-1 with TRBJ2-5, with TRBD2 as a possible D gene (5 bases). The ends were cut back, 1 base at V and 3 bases at J, with 9 bases in the middle. Per the germline V gene, CDR1 is MGHRA and CDR2 is YSYEKL. The CDR3 runs 14 residues. In DNA form, the CDR3 reads TGCGCCAGCAGCCAAGGAATGCGGGAAGAGACCCAGTACTTC. Its protein is CASSQGMREETQYF.

As DNA, the CDR3 is TGTGCCAGCAGTTTCCGGGGTAGGTCTGAAGCTTTCTTT. Residues: CASSFRGRSEAFF. The chain employs TRBV27 and TRBJ1-1; no definite D call. This CDR3 is 13 amino acids long. Trimming removed 3 bases from V and 6 bases from J, with 11 bases in between. Germline CDR1 is MNHEY and CDR2 is SMNVEV (reference sequence).

The J gene is TRBJ2-1, the V gene TRBV4-2, with 7 bases lining up with TRBD2. Germline V gene sequence: CDR1 LGHNA, CDR2 YNFKEQ. The CDR3 runs to 15 residues. V lost 1 base, J lost 2 bases, and 2 bases stayed unmatched. The CDR3 protein is CASSQGRGTYNEQFF. CDR3 in DNA: TGTGCCAGCAGCCAAGGGCGGGGGACCTACAATGAGCAGTTCTTC.

The DNA for the CDR3 is TGTGCCAGCAGCCAAGCGAGGGGGGAGACCCAGTACTTC. Encoded protein: CASSQARGETQYF. This chain links TRBV7-3 with TRBJ2-5, with D perhaps TRBD1 (6 bases). Trimming cost V 5 bases and J 5 bases, with 12 bases left between them. The CDR3 length is 13 residues. The germline CDR1 and CDR2 sequences are SGHTA and FQGTGA.

The genes are TRBV6-5 and TRBJ1-3, with D possibly matching TRBD1 (5 bases). The V and J ends lost 2 bases and 2 bases respectively, with 10 bases between them. The CDR3 covers 15 residues. Looked up from germline, CDR1 is MNHEY and CDR2 is SVGAGI. CDR3 protein: CASSYGAGPGNTIYF. The CDR3 nucleotides read TGTGCCAGCAGTTACGGGGCAGGCCCTGGAAACACCATATATTTT.

This clone appeared a single time. The genes are TRBV29-1 and TRBJ2-3; TRBD2 agrees at 9 bases. J was trimmed by 4 bases and V by 4 bases; bases with no gene match: 12. Germline V CDR1 and CDR2: SQVTM, ANQGSEA. CDR3 size: 16 residues. CDR3 DNA: TGCAGCGTTGTTCCCCAGCTAGCGGGAACCTCAGATACGCAGTATTTT. Its translation: CSVVPQLAGTSDTQYF.

The J gene is TRBJ1-1, the V gene TRBV5-4; 9 bases are shared with TRBD1. Trimming took 4 bases from V and 7 from J; bases not matched to a gene: 8. Germline V lookup: CDR1 SGHNT, CDR2 YYREEE (reference sequence). The CDR3 sequence is 14 residues long. Here the CDR3 reads CASSRGTGRVEAFF. The CDR3 DNA is TGTGCCAGCAGCCGTGGGACAGGGAGGGTTGAAGCTTTCTTT.

The chain recombines TRBV6-5 with TRBJ1-4, with TRBD1 as a possible D gene (6 bases). The length of the CDR3 is 13 residues. The germline gives CDR1 MNHEY, CDR2 SVGAGI. V was clipped by 6 bases and J by 13 bases, with 18 bases between them. The CDR3 loop is CASSYGQSVGLFF. In DNA form, the CDR3 reads TGTGCCAGCAGCTACGGACAGTCGGTAGGACTGTTTTTT.

V is TRBV7-3 and J is TRBJ2-6, with TRBD1 matching 7 bases. There are 17 residues in the CDR3. Germline-derived CDR1 and CDR2 are SGHTA and FQGTGA. V was pared by 5 bases and J by 2 bases, with 9 bases of the junction left unmatched. This CDR3 is CASSPKQGITGANVLTF. In nucleotides, the CDR3 is TGTGCCAGCAGCCCTAAACAGGGGATCACTGGGGCCAACGTCCTGACTTTC.

The chain couples TRBV30 to TRBJ2-7, with a possible D match to TRBD2 (5 bases). Germline V CDR1 and CDR2: GTSNPN, SVGIG (reference sequence). Between the trimmed V and J ends, which lost 0 bases and 0 bases, there was a span of 15 bases. This CDR3 comprises 16 residues. Written as DNA, the CDR3 is TGTGCCTGGAGTGTTAAGCGGTTTCCTGACTCCTACGAGCAGTACTTC. It translates to CAWSVKRFPDSYEQYF.

The genes are TRBV28 and TRBJ2-1, with 7 bases fitting TRBD1. The V gene's germline CDR1 is MDHEN and CDR2 SYDVKM. The CDR3 is 14 residues long. V lost 4 bases, J lost 6 bases, and 6 bases stayed unmatched. The CDR3 nucleotides are TGTGCCAGCAGTTCCCGACAGGGAACCAATGAGCAGTTCTTC. It codes for CASSSRQGTNEQFF. The variable domain in full, with the rest retrieved from reference TRBV28 and TRBJ2-1, is DVKVTQSSRYLVKRTGEKVFLECVQDMDHENMFWYRQDPGLGLRLIYFSYDVKMKEKGDIPEGYSVSREKKERFSLILESASTNQTSMYLCASSSRQGTNEQFFGPGTRLTVL.

The chain links TRBV9 to TRBJ2-2; the match to TRBD1 covers 10 bases. V lost 4 bases, J lost 4 bases, and 7 bases stayed unmatched. The V gene's germline CDR1 is SGDLS and CDR2 YYNGEE. The CDR3 is made up of 16 amino acids. In DNA, the CDR3 is TGTGCCAGCAGCATCGGGGGGACAGGGGCCACCGGGGAGCTGTTTTTT. Protein product: CASSIGGTGATGELFF.

This clone appeared a few times. The V and J genes are TRBV10-3 and TRBJ2-1, with 7 bases fitting TRBD1. The CDR3 sequence is 14 residues long. Trimming removed 4 bases from V and 9 bases from J; junction bases left unmatched: 9. CDR1 is ENHRY and CDR2 is SYGVKD in the germline V gene. The CDR3 nucleotides are TGTGCCATCAGTGCCTACGACAGGGCGCGTGAGCAGTTCTTC. Translating it yields CAISAYDRAREQFF.

This sequence joins TRBV25-1 and TRBJ2-7; D is ambiguous. CDR1 and CDR2 from the germline V gene are MGHDK and SYGVNS. The V and J ends lost 5 bases and 2 bases respectively, with 10 bases between them. The CDR3 length is 13 residues. CDR3 region: CASSPLTTYEQYF. CDR3 DNA: TGTGCCAGCAGTCCACTTACGACCTACGAGCAGTACTTC.

The chain carries TRBV6-5 and TRBJ2-3; a weak D match, TRBD2 (5 bases). V dropped 4 bases and J dropped 8 bases, with 16 bases sitting between them. CDR3 length equals 14 residues. Germline CDR1 and CDR2: MNHEY and SVGAGI. CDR3 nucleotide sequence: TGTGCCAGCAGTTCCCATCCTATAGAGGGTACGCAGTATTTT. Translated, it gives CASSSHPIEGTQYF.

The rearrangement uses TRBV11-3 and TRBJ2-5; 10 bases match TRBD1. V trimming: 5 bases; J trimming: 4 bases; junction bases outside the gene matches: 7. CDR1 is SGHNT and CDR2 is YENEEA in the germline V gene. The CDR3 covers 15 residues. This chain's CDR3 is CASSPRDRGGETQYF. DNA for the CDR3: TGTGCCAGCAGCCCCCGGGACAGGGGAGGAGAGACCCAGTACTTC.

V is TRBV7-9 and J is TRBJ1-4; D gene uncertain. Trimming stripped 5 bases from V and 8 bases from J, with 12 bases between. CDR3 length: 13 amino acids. Looked up from germline, CDR1 is SEHNR and CDR2 is FQNEAQ (reference sequence). CDR3 sequence: CASSPLGGEKLFF. DNA for the CDR3: TGTGCCAGCAGCCCCCTTGGAGGAGAAAAACTGTTTTTT. Variable domain in full (rest from reference TRBV7-9 and TRBJ1-4): DTGVSQNPRHKITKRGQNVTFRCDPISEHNRLYWYRQTLGQGPEFLTYFQNEAQLEKSRLLSDRFSAERPKGSFSTLEIQRTEQGDSAMYLCASSPLGGEKLFFGSGTQLSVL.

The chain combines TRBV7-4 with TRBJ2-1, with 13 bases that match TRBD2. V shed 5 bases and J 4 bases; nucleotides not matched to a gene: 8. The germline gives CDR1 SGHVT, CDR2 SQSDAQ. There are 17 residues in the CDR3. CDR3 protein: CASSIETSGRGYNEQFF. CDR3 in DNA: TGTGCCAGCAGCATAGAAACTAGCGGGAGGGGATACAATGAGCAGTTCTTC.

Only a few counts were recorded for this clone. V gene TRBV9 combines with J gene TRBJ1-4; D gene uncertain. The CDR3 totals 15 residues. The V and J ends lost 1 base and 4 bases respectively, with 11 bases between them. Per germline, CDR1 SGDLS and CDR2 YYNGEE. The CDR3: CASSVYGTGNEKLFF. In nucleotides, the CDR3 is TGTGCCAGCAGCGTATACGGCACGGGTAATGAAAAACTGTTTTTT.

The V gene is TRBV5-1, the J gene TRBJ1-1; no firm D call. The CDR3 runs to 15 residues. CDR1 and CDR2 (germline): SGHRS, YFSETQ. V dropped 2 bases and J dropped 5 bases, with 16 bases sitting between them. In DNA, the CDR3 is TGCGCCAGCAGCTTTTTTGGGCTTGCTGAGACTGAAGCTTTCTTT. Its translation: CASSFFGLAETEAFF.

Here the CDR3 DNA reads TGTGCCAGCAGCTTAAGGATGAGCGGGAGTGGCTACGAGCAGTACTTC. It specifies CASSLRMSGSGYEQYF. This chain connects TRBV7-2 to TRBJ2-7, with TRBD2 identical over 8 bases. The trim removed 2 bases at V and 3 bases at J, leaving 9 bases unmatched. The CDR3 is made up of 16 amino acids. Germline values: CDR1 SGHTA, CDR2 FQGNSA. The full variable domain, its missing parts supplied by reference TRBV7-2 and TRBJ2-7, is GAGVSQSPSNKVTEKGKDVELRCDPISGHTALYWYRQSLGQGLEFLIYFQGNSAPDKSGLPSDRFSAERTGGSVSTLTIQRTQQEDSAVYLCASSLRMSGSGYEQYFGPGTRLTVT.

The chain joins TRBV29-1 to TRBJ1-4; 8 bases are shared with TRBD1. The CDR3 spans 13 residues. The V gene's germline CDR1 is SQVTM and CDR2 ANQGSEA. The J segment lost 3 bases and the V segment lost 7 bases, leaving 4 bases of the junction unmatched. The CDR3 DNA reads TGCAGCGGAGGACAGGGACCTAATGAAAAACTGTTTTTT. Translation gives CSGGQGPNEKLFF. Combining the CDR3 with reference TRBV29-1 and TRBJ1-4 gives the whole variable domain SAVISQKPSRDICQRGTSLTIQCQVDSQVTMMFWYRQQPGQSLTLIATANQGSEATYESGFVIDKFPISRPNLTFSTLTVSNMSPEDSSIYLCSGGQGPNEKLFFGSGTQLSVL.